The 5 T cell receptor beta chains reported below all come from one sample, sequenced in a study of cytomegalovirus exposure and HLA in healthy donors. It was with 60 Vbeta and 13 Jbeta primers that the PCR ran. Measured with immunoSEQ multiplex PCR; TCRdb has only the in-frame clones, and not every one. Among around 170,000 clones listed, around 76% were seen once. Input material: PBMCs. The source of these receptors is a man aged 35-49 years in good health and CMV-seronegative.

The chain has TRBV18 and TRBJ1-2; the D gene is possibly TRBD1 (6 bases). Germline V CDR1 and CDR2: KGHSH, LQKENI. Trimming took 2 bases from V and 8 from J, leaving 12 bases between them. The CDR3 spans 13 residues. The CDR3 nucleotides are TGTGCCAGCTCACCATCCGGGGGGCAAGGCTACACCTTC. Protein: CASSPSGGQGYTF. Based on the CDR3 plus reference TRBV18 and TRBJ1-2, the full variable domain is NAGVMQNPRHLVRRRGQEARLRCSPMKGHSHVYWYRQLPEEGLKFMVYLQKENIIDESGMPKERFSAEFPKEGPSILRIQQVVRGDSAAYFCASSPSGGQGYTFGSGTRLTVV.

The CDR3 DNA sequence: TGTGCCAGCAGCGTAGGGTCTAGCGGCACCTCCTACAATGAGCAGTTCTTC. Protein product: CASSVGSSGTSYNEQFF. This chain connects TRBV9 to TRBJ2-1; TRBD2 matches 7 bases. The CDR3 has 17 amino acids. Germline-derived CDR1 and CDR2 are SGDLS and YYNGEE. With V trimmed by 0 bases and J by 0 bases, 6 bases remained unmatched.

A single count supports this clone. The gene calls are TRBV5-1 and TRBJ2-5; TRBD2 might be the D (7 bases). CDR1 and CDR2 from the germline V gene are SGHRS and YFSETQ. V dropped 4 bases and J dropped 5 bases, with 18 bases sitting between them. The CDR3 is 15 residues long. In DNA, the CDR3 is TGCGCCAGCAGCCTAATGGGGGGGGCCCGTGAGACCCAGTACTTC. Translation: CASSLMGGARETQYF.

The gene calls are TRBV4-3 and TRBJ2-7; 7 bases line up with TRBD1. V lost 3 bases, J lost 0 bases, and 5 bases stayed unmatched. Germline CDR1 is LGHNA and CDR2 is YSLEER. The CDR3 consists of 15 residues. The DNA of the CDR3 is TGCGCCAGCAGCCAGGCGACAGGGAGCTCCTACGAGCAGTACTTC. This sequence encodes CASSQATGSSYEQYF.

The chain links TRBV5-4 to TRBJ2-2, with D perhaps TRBD1 (5 bases). Germline lookup yields CDR1 SGHNT and CDR2 YYREEE (reference sequence). There are 16 residues in the CDR3. V dropped 0 bases and J dropped 1 base, with 10 bases sitting between them. The CDR3 DNA follows: TGTGCCAGCAGCTTGGGGCCCCAGGGGAACACCGGGGAGCTGTTTTTT. Translating it yields CASSLGPQGNTGELFF.